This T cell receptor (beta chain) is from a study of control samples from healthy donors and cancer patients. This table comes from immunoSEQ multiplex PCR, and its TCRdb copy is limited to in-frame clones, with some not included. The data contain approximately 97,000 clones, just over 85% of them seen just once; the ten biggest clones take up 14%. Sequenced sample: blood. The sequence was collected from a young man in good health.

The CDR3 is CASSVGDSTSYEQYF. For the CDR3, the DNA is TGTGCCAGCAGCGTTGGGGACTCGACCTCCTACGAGCAGTACTTC. The J gene is TRBJ2-7, the V gene TRBV9; maybe TRBD2 (6 bases). The CDR3 extends over 15 amino acids. Germline assignment: CDR1 SGDLS and CDR2 YYNGEE. V lost 2 bases and J lost 0, with 12 bases in between. Full variable domain (missing parts from reference TRBV9 and TRBJ2-7): DSGVTQTPKHLITATGQRVTLRCSPRSGDLSVYWYQQSLDQGLQFLIQYYNGEERAKGNILERFSAQQFPDLHSELNLSSLELGDSALYFCASSVGDSTSYEQYFGPGTRLTVT.